This TCR beta chain was obtained from a study of T cells in women clearing cervical HPV infection. At the level of the study: Control women cleared a single incident HPV16 infection within 12 months. Case blood was drawn a median about 150 days after lesion detection. Whole-study findings and limits: Repertoire richness, not evenness, was significantly elevated in CIN3+ cases versus controls.

Sequenced by immunoSEQ multiplex PCR; TCRdb stores in-frame clones only, minus some. Its clone listing holds over 30,000 clones. Germline CDR1 is MNHEY and CDR2 is SVGEGT. This CDR3 comprises 17 residues. After removal of 6 bases from V and 6 bases from J, the junction contained 18 bases not matched to a gene. As concerns this clone: Its target is not known. The read ends 3 residues before the CDR3 terminus; that terminus is restored from the germline J gene.

What was sequenced was blood buffy coat. This clonotype was obtained from a woman between 18 and 70 years old with a cervical HPV16 infection that either progressed to CIN3+ or cleared (not recorded which). This chain links TRBV6-2 or TRBV6-3 with TRBJ2-7; 9 bases fit TRBD2. The CDR3 DNA, read in part, is TGTGCCAGCAGCAGGAACAAAAGCGGGGGGACCCGTCGCGAG. Translating gives CASSRNKSGGTRRE. The CDR3 in its entirety is CASSRNKSGGTRREQYF.